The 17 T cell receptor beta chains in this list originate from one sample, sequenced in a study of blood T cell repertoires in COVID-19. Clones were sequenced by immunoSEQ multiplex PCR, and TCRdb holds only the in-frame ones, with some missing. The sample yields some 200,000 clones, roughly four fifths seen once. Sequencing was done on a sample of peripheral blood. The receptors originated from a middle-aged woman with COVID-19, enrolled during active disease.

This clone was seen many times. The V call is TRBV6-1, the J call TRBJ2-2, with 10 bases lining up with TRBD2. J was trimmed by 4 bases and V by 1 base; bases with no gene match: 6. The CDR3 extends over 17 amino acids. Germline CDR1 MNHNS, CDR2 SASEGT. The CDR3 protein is CASSEVVLAGATGELFF. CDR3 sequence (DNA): TGTGCCAGCAGTGAAGTAGTCCTAGCGGGAGCCACCGGGGAGCTGTTTTTT.

The CDR3 DNA follows: TGTGCCAGCAGTTTAGCTAGCGGGAACGATATTAACACCGGGGAGCTGTTTTTT. This gives the protein CASSLASGNDINTGELFF. V usage is TRBV28 and J usage is TRBJ2-2; TRBD2 aligns across 9 bases. J lost 2 bases, V lost 2 bases, and 9 bases had no gene match. The germline gives CDR1 MDHEN, CDR2 SYDVKM. The CDR3 contains 18 residues.

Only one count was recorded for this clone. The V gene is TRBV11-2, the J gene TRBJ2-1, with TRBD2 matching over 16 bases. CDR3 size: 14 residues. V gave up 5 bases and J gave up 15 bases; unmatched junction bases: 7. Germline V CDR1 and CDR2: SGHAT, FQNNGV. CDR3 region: CASSLGTSGRGGFF. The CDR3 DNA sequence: TGTGCCAGCAGCCTTGGGACTAGCGGGAGGGGGGGGTTCTTC.

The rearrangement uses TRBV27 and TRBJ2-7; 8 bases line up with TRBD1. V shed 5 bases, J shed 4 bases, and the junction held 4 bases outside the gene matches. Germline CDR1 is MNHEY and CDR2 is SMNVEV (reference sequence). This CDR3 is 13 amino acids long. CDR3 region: CASSIYRGYEQYF. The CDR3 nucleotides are TGTGCCAGCAGTATTTACAGGGGGTACGAGCAGTACTTC.

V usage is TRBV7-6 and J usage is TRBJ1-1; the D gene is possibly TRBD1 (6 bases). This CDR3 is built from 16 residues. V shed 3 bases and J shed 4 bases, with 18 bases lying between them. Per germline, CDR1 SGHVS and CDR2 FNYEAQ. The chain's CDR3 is CASSFGGGGASTEAFF. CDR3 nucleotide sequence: TGTGCCAGCAGCTTCGGCGGTGGGGGCGCGAGCACTGAAGCTTTCTTT.

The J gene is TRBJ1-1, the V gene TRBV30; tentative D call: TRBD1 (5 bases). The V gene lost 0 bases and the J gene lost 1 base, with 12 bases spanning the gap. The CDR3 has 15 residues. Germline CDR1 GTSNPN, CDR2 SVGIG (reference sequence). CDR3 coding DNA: TGTGCCTGGAGTGTACAAAGGACACCGAACACTGAAGCTTTCTTT. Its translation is CAWSVQRTPNTEAFF.

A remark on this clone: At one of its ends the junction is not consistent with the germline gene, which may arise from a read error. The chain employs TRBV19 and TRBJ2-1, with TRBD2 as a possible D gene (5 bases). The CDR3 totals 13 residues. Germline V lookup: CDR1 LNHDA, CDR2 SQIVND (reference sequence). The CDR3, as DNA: TGTGCCAGTAGCAGCGGTTCCTTCAATGAGCAGTTCTTC. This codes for CASSSGSFNEQFF.

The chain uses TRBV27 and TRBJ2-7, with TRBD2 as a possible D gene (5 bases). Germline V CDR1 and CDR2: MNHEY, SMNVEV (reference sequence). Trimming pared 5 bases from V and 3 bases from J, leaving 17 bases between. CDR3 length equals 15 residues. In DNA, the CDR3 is TGTGCCAGCAGTCTCCTGCCCCGGGGAAACTACGAGCAGTACTTC. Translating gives CASSLLPRGNYEQYF.

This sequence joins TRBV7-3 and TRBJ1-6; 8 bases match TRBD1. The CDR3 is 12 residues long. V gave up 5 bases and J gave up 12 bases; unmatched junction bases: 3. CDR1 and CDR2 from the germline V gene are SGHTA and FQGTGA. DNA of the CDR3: TGTGCCAGCAGCCGTGACAGGGGACCCCTCCACTTT. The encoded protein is CASSRDRGPLHF.

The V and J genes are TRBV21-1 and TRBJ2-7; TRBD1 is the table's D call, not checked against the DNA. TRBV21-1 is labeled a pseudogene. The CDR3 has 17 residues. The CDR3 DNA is TGTGCCAGCAGCAAAGGAGGTGGCAGGGCCCGATACTACGAGCAGTACGTC. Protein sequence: CASSKGGGRARYYEQYV.

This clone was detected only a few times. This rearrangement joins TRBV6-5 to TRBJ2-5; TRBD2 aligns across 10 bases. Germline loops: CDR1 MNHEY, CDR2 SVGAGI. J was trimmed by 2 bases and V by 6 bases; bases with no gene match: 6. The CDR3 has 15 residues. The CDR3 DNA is TGTGCCAGCAGCCAAAGCGGGGGGGAACAAGAGACCCAGTACTTC. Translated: CASSQSGGEQETQYF.

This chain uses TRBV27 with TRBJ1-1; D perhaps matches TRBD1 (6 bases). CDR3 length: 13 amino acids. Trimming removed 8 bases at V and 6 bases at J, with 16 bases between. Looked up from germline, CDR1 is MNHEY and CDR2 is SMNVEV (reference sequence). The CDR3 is CASHNRVGAEAFF. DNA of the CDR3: TGTGCCAGCCATAACAGGGTGGGCGCTGAAGCTTTCTTT.

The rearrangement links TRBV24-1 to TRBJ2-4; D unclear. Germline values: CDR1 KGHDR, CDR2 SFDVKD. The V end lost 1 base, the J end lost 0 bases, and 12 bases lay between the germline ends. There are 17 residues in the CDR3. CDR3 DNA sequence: TGTGCCACCAGTGATTTAAGCAGGCTTTTAGCCAAAAACATTCAGTACTTC. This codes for CATSDLSRLLAKNIQYF.

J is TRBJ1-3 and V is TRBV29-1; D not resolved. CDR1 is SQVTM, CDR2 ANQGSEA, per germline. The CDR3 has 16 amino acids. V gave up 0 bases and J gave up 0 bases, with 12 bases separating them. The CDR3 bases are TGCAGCGTTGAAGATCTTTATGGGAGCTCTGGAAACACCATATATTTT. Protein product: CSVEDLYGSSGNTIYF.

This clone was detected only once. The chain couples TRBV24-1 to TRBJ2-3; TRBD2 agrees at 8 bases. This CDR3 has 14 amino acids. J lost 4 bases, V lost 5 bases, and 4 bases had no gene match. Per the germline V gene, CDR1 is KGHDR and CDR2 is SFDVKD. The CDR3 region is CATSVWTSPDTQYF. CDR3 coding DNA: TGTGCCACCAGTGTATGGACTAGCCCAGATACGCAGTATTTT.

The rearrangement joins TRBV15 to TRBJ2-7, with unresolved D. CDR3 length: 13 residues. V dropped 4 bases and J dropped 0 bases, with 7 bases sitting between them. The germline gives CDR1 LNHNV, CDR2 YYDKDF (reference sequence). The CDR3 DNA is TGTGCCACCAGCAACGGAGTCTCCTACGAGCAGTACTTC. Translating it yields CATSNGVSYEQYF. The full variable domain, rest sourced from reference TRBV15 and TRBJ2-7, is DAMVIQNPRYQVTQFGKPVTLSCSQTLNHNVMYWYQQKSSQAPKLLFHYYDKDFNNEADTPDNFQSRRPNTSFCFLDIRSPGLGDTAMYLCATSNGVSYEQYFGPGTRLTVT.

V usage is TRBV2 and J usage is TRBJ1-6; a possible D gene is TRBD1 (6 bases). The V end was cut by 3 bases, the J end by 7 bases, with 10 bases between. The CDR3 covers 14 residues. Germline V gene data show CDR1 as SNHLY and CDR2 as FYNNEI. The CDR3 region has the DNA TGTGCCAGCAGTGAGACAGGAGTAAATTCACCCCTCCACTTT. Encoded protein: CASSETGVNSPLHF. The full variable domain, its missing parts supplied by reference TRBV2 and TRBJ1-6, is EPEVTQTPSHQVTQMGQEVILRCVPISNHLYFYWYRQILGQKVEFLVSFYNNEISEKSEIFDDQFSVERPDGSNFTLKIRSTKLEDSAMYFCASSETGVNSPLHFGNGTRLTVT.